A single sample gave rise to the 21 T cell receptor beta chains below, sequenced in a study of blood T cell repertoires in COVID-19. Profiling relied on immunoSEQ multiplex PCR, and the TCRdb table lists in-frame clones only, not all of them. The sample includes about 140,000 clones, 80% to 90% of them seen just once. Sequenced sample: PBMCs or T cells enriched from blood (not recorded which). The receptors shown here come from a man between 60 and 75 years old who had recovered from COVID-19.

The V and J genes are TRBV11-3 and TRBJ2-7, with TRBD1 as a possible D gene (6 bases). Germline values: CDR1 SGHNT, CDR2 YENEEA. V was trimmed by 6 bases and J by 6 bases, leaving 12 bases between them. The CDR3 has 12 amino acids. The CDR3 loop reads CASSLQGAEQYF. CDR3 sequence (DNA): TGTGCCAGCAGTTTACAGGGTGCCGAGCAGTACTTC.

The J gene is TRBJ1-2, the V gene TRBV5-5, with D possibly matching TRBD1 (5 bases). Trimming pared 3 bases from V and 8 bases from J, leaving 14 bases between. CDR3 size: 13 residues. Germline V gives CDR1 SGHKS, CDR2 YYEKEE (reference sequence). The CDR3 coding sequence is TGTGCCAGCAGCTCAAGGGGAGGTTTCGGCTACACCTTC. It translates to CASSSRGGFGYTF.

The V gene is TRBV5-4, the J gene TRBJ1-2; 8 nucleotides agree with TRBD1. This CDR3 has 14 residues. With V trimmed by 4 bases and J by 0 bases, 2 bases remained unmatched. Germline-derived CDR1 and CDR2 are SGHNT and YYREEE (reference sequence). The CDR3 protein is CASSMDRANYGYTF. In DNA, the CDR3 is TGTGCCAGCAGCATGGACAGGGCTAACTATGGCTACACCTTC.

The chain carries TRBV7-3 and TRBJ1-6, with 9 bases identical to TRBD1. There are 15 residues in the CDR3. Germline-derived CDR1 and CDR2 are SGHTA and FQGTGA. Unmatched junction bases numbered 3, after V lost 2 bases and J lost 7 bases. The chain's CDR3 is CASSLGTGRNSPLHF. The CDR3 DNA is TGTGCCAGCAGCTTAGGGACAGGGCGGAATTCACCCCTCCACTTT.

V usage is TRBV2 and J usage is TRBJ2-5, with 15 bases that match TRBD2. Germline assignment: CDR1 SNHLY and CDR2 FYNNEI. The CDR3 is made up of 16 amino acids. V lost 6 bases to trimming and J lost 3 bases; unmatched junction nucleotides: 5. The CDR3 region is CASSPGLAGGKETQYF. The CDR3 DNA sequence: TGTGCCAGCAGCCCGGGACTAGCGGGGGGCAAAGAGACCCAGTACTTC.

The chain uses TRBV6-5 and TRBJ1-3; D is possibly TRBD1 (5 bases). V lost 2 bases to trimming and J lost 3 bases, with 11 bases between them. The CDR3 has 15 residues. Germline CDR1 is MNHEY and CDR2 is SVGAGI. The CDR3 spells CASSYAGRIGNTIYF. The CDR3 coding sequence is TGTGCCAGCAGTTACGCAGGGCGTATTGGAAACACCATATATTTT.

In DNA, the CDR3 is TGTGCCAGCAGCCAAGAGCTTCGGGGACTAGCTATAGACGAGCAGTACTTC. Its protein product is CASSQELRGLAIDEQYF. The chain carries TRBV3-1 (or the pseudogene TRBV3-2) and TRBJ2-7; 9 bases match TRBD2. CDR1 is LGHDT and CDR2 is YNNKEL in the germline V gene (reference sequence). Losses at the gene ends were 0 bases for V and 5 bases for J; bases not matched to a gene: 11. The CDR3 has 17 residues.

V usage is TRBV6-5 and J usage is TRBJ2-2; 7 nucleotides line up with TRBD2. The germline V gene encodes CDR1 MNHEY and CDR2 SVGAGI. Trimming took 7 bases from V and 6 from J; bases not matched to a gene: 11. CDR3 length: 15 amino acids. CDR3 sequence: CASKAGREYAGELFF. The CDR3 DNA is TGTGCCAGCAAGGCGGGGCGGGAGTACGCCGGGGAGCTGTTTTTT.

V is TRBV20-1 and J is TRBJ2-5; D gene uncertain. The germline CDR1 and CDR2 sequences are DFQATT and SNEGSKA (reference sequence). The V end lost 3 bases, the J end lost 0 bases, and 8 bases lay between the germline ends. CDR3 length: 13 amino acids. For the CDR3, the DNA is TGCAGTGCTAGTGGCCGGGACCAAGAGACCCAGTACTTC. Encoded protein: CSASGRDQETQYF.

This chain uses TRBV28 with TRBJ1-1; D might be TRBD1 (6 bases). This CDR3 region has 16 residues. CDR1 MDHEN and CDR2 SYDVKM come from the germline V gene. V lost 5 bases, J lost 0 bases, and 16 bases lay in between. The CDR3 sequence is CASSHLGEGVNTEAFF. CDR3 DNA: TGTGCCAGCAGTCATTTAGGGGAGGGGGTGAACACTGAAGCTTTCTTT.

The chain is built from TRBV7-2 and TRBJ1-4, with TRBD1 as a possible D gene (5 bases). The CDR3 is 15 residues long. Per germline, CDR1 SGHTA and CDR2 FQGNSA. V lost 6 bases and J lost 10, with 21 bases in between. DNA of the CDR3: TGTGCCAGCAGTAAATCCGGGGGGAGGGGAGGAAAACTGTTTTTT. Encoded protein: CASSKSGGRGGKLFF.

This sequence joins TRBV3-1 (or the pseudogene TRBV3-2) and TRBJ1-3; no clear D. This CDR3 contains 17 residues. V dropped 3 bases and J dropped 0 bases, with 15 bases sitting between them. Germline V gene data show CDR1 as LGHDT and CDR2 as YNNKEL (reference sequence). The CDR3 region is CASSHSSDYDSGNTIYF. The CDR3, as DNA: TGTGCCAGCAGCCACTCGTCAGACTACGACTCTGGAAACACCATATATTTT.

As concerns this clone: One end of the junction varies from germline; a read error may be responsible. V is TRBV6-5 and J is TRBJ1-4; D remains ambiguous. Germline-derived CDR1 and CDR2 are MNHEY and SVGAGI. The CDR3 length is 12 residues. CDR3 residues: CASSTFSGGRIF. In DNA, the CDR3 is TGTGCCAGCAGTACCTTTTCAGGAGGGCGGATTTTT.

V is TRBV18 and J is TRBJ2-3, with 11 positions matching TRBD2. This CDR3 contains 16 residues. Losses at the gene ends were 2 bases for V and 5 bases for J; bases not matched to a gene: 6. Germline V lookup: CDR1 KGHSH, CDR2 LQKENI. In DNA form, the CDR3 reads TGTGCCAGCTCACCATTAGCGGGGGGGCCGAAAGATACGCAGTATTTT. Encoded protein: CASSPLAGGPKDTQYF.

The rearrangement links TRBV7-9 to TRBJ2-1, with 9 bases matching TRBD2. The CDR3 is made up of 15 amino acids. Trimming at V came to 3 bases and at J to 10 bases, leaving 10 bases not matched to a gene. In germline, CDR1 is SEHNR, CDR2 FQNEAQ (reference sequence). CDR3 amino acids: CASSFLAGAEGEQFF. CDR3 coding DNA: TGTGCCAGCAGCTTCTTAGCGGGAGCCGAGGGGGAGCAGTTCTTC.

This clone was seen only once. The chain employs TRBV7-2 and TRBJ1-2; D remains ambiguous. This CDR3 spans 13 amino acids. Germline CDR1 SGHTA, CDR2 FQGNSA. V lost 5 bases and J 4 bases, leaving 11 bases between the germline ends. DNA of the CDR3: TGTGCCAGCAGCGTACGGGGTGGCTATGGCTACACCTTC. As protein: CASSVRGGYGYTF.

V and J are TRBV14 and TRBJ2-3; D is uncertain. The CDR3 consists of 14 residues. The germline V gene has CDR1 SGHDN and CDR2 FVKESK. Trimming took 2 bases from V and 1 from J, leaving 7 bases between them. The CDR3 is CASSQNRGTDTQYF. The CDR3 coding sequence is TGTGCCAGCAGCCAAAACCGGGGCACAGATACGCAGTATTTT.

The rearrangement links TRBV15 to TRBJ2-7, with TRBD1 as a possible D gene (6 bases). CDR3 length: 16 amino acids. The V gene lost 0 bases and the J gene lost 1 base, with 13 bases spanning the gap. Germline V gene sequence: CDR1 LNHNV, CDR2 YYDKDF (reference sequence). This chain's CDR3 is CATSRDKGTKSYEQYF. In DNA form, the CDR3 reads TGTGCCACCAGCAGAGATAAAGGGACAAAATCCTACGAGCAGTACTTC.

The chain links TRBV15 to TRBJ2-1; the match to TRBD2 covers 11 bases. Germline V gene sequence: CDR1 LNHNV, CDR2 YYDKDF (reference sequence). This CDR3 has 21 amino acids. Trimming at V came to 0 bases and at J to 0 bases, leaving 13 bases not matched to a gene. CDR3 in DNA: TGTGCCACCAGCAGAGAGGCTGGGCTAGCGGGGGGCAAGAGCTCCTACAATGAGCAGTTCTTC. It specifies CATSREAGLAGGKSSYNEQFF. Based on the CDR3 plus reference TRBV15 and TRBJ2-1, the full variable domain is DAMVIQNPRYQVTQFGKPVTLSCSQTLNHNVMYWYQQKSSQAPKLLFHYYDKDFNNEADTPDNFQSRRPNTSFCFLDIRSPGLGDTAMYLCATSREAGLAGGKSSYNEQFFGPGTRLTVL.

V gene TRBV5-1 combines with J gene TRBJ1-1, with 9 bases that match TRBD1. The CDR3 sequence is 19 residues long. Germline V gives CDR1 SGHRS, CDR2 YFSETQ. Germline trimming cut 0 bases from V and 1 base from J; bases unmatched to any gene: 13. CDR3 nucleotides: TGCGCCAGCAGCTTGGGCCCACAGGGGGCTGACTCGAGGAACACTGAAGCTTTCTTT. Protein sequence: CASSLGPQGADSRNTEAFF.

This clone was observed once. The chain recombines TRBV24-1 with TRBJ2-3; 8 positions agree with TRBD2. Germline V lookup: CDR1 KGHDR, CDR2 SFDVKD. After removal of 4 bases from V and 2 bases from J, the junction contained 7 bases not matched to a gene. The CDR3 sequence is 16 residues long. CDR3 loop: CATSDSAGAITDTQYF. The CDR3 nucleotides are TGTGCCACCAGTGACTCAGCGGGGGCTATCACAGATACGCAGTATTTT.